Here is one TCR beta chain with its context. Its antigen is not known. Orbital computed tomography, thyroid ultrasound, serum thyroxine and TRAb, and clinical symptoms together informed the diagnoses. PBMCs stemmed from around 9.3 ml fresh peripheral blood. Germline V CDR1 and CDR2: SEHNR, FQNEAQ (reference sequence). The V gene lost 5 bases and the J gene lost 6 bases, with 11 bases spanning the gap. This CDR3 region has 12 residues. There were TCR beta CDR3 regions amplified from RNA transcripts. First-round RT-PCR with HTBI primers amplified the TCR CDR3 region. A single record per CDR3 protein comes from TCRdb applying MiXCR to the multiplex PCR reads. Of roughly 640,000 distinct CDR3 sequences listed, around 16% are singletons. The record originates from a study of T cells in Graves' hyperthyroidism and ophthalmopathy. Study-level results: Ophthalmopathy was separated from stable hyperthyroidism by a 13 V-J model.

The rearrangement uses TRBV7-9 and TRBJ2-7; D unclear. The TCR was taken from a woman aged 40 to 50 with Graves' ophthalmopathy. Input material: blood. The CDR3 loop reads CASSPGSVEQYF. CDR3 DNA sequence: TGTGCCAGCAGCCCTGGGTCGGTCGAGCAGTACTTC.